This TCR beta chain was recorded in a study of blood T cell repertoires in COVID-19. Study at large: Donors in the United States, Italy and Spain gave samples during acute or convalescent COVID-19. Sample material is recorded as cDNA or gDNA derived from T cells, B-cell-depleted T cells, or PBMCs.

Authors' methods: Nucleated cell counts were estimated from reference gene primer amplification. Sequencing was performed with immunoSEQ multiplex PCR; in TCRdb, only in-frame clones are kept and a portion is missing. D and trimming were read from the DNA, whereas the V and J calls and clone size are those reported in that table. The data contain some 200,000 clones, about 80% of them seen just once; the ten biggest clones take up about 28%. Germline CDR1 is SGHRS and CDR2 is YFSETQ. V trimming: 4 bases; J trimming: 0 bases; junction bases outside the gene matches: 6. This CDR3 region has 16 residues.

The V call is TRBV5-1, the J call TRBJ1-3; 8 bases match TRBD1. Sample: peripheral blood. The sequence was obtained from a woman aged 70-85 years with acute or convalescent COVID-19. The CDR3 DNA reads as TGCGCCAGCAGCACGGGACAGGCCAGCTCTGGAAACACCATATATTTT. As protein: CASSTGQASSGNTIYF.